Listed below are T cell receptor beta chains from one sample, sequenced in a study of blood T cell repertoires in COVID-19. Data came from immunoSEQ multiplex PCR; TCRdb stores just in-frame clones and leaves some out. This table has some 320,000 clones, roughly 86% appearing once. Source material: peripheral blood. The receptors come from a woman between 50 and 59 years old who had recovered from COVID-19. CDR3s include the opening cysteine and the closing phenylalanine or tryptophan. The D gene is left open where the match is weak. For some rows the clone size is stated as once, few or many, or as a class when expanded; others skip it.

TRBJ1-6 TRBV6-5 - 16 TRBD1 TGTGCCAGCAGTTACCATACACCTAATACAGGGGTACCCCTCCACTTT CASSYHTPNTGVPLHF
TRBJ2-3 TRBV7-3 - 15 TRBD2 TGTGCCAGCAGCTTAACTCGGGAGGTAGCAGATACGCAGTATTTT CASSLTREVADTQYF
TRBJ1-4 TRBV11-2 - 14 - TGTGCCAGCAGCTTCCTCTCGGGGGATGAAAAACTGTTTTTT CASSFLSGDEKLFF
TRBJ2-3 TRBV9 - 15 TRBD2 TGTGCCAGCAGCGCAGGGCGGGAGCTCACAGATACGCAGTATTTT CASSAGRELTDTQYF
TRBJ2-3 TRBV9 - 14 - TGTGCCAGCAGCGCCCTATTGAGCGGGGATACGCAGTATTTT CASSALLSGDTQYF
TRBJ1-5 TRBV2 once 15 - TGTGCCAGCAGTGGGACACCGAAACCCAATCATCCCCAGCATTTT CASSGTPKPNHPQHF
TRBJ1-2 TRBV30 - 14 - TGTGCCTGGAGTGTACCTCCTTTGGAGGGCGGCTACACCTTC CAWSVPPLEGGYTF
TRBJ2-3 TRBV24-1 - 19 TRBD1 TGTGCCACCAGTGACGATGACAGGGGGCTCTCGATCAGCACAGATACGCAGTATTTT CATSDDDRGLSISTDTQYF
TRBJ1-6 TRBV28 - 15 - TGTGCCAGCAGTTATTATCGGGGGGCGGACTCACCCCTCCACTTT CASSYYRGADSPLHF
TRBJ1-5 TRBV28 - 12 - TGTGCCAGCAGTTTGCGGGTTCAGCCCCAGCATTTT CASSLRVQPQHF
TRBJ1-2 TRBV11-2 - 16 TRBD1 TGTGCCAGCAGCTTGAATGGGGACAGGGGTTTTTATGGCTACACCTTC CASSLNGDRGFYGYTF
TRBJ2-5 TRBV10-3 - 12 TRBD1 TGTGCCACCCGGGACAGCGAAGAGACCCAGTACTTC CATRDSEETQYF
TRBJ2-7 TRBV2 few 16 TRBD1 TGTGCCAGCAGTGGGTTATTTCGGGACAGGGGGTACGAGCAGTACTTC CASSGLFRDRGYEQYF
TRBJ2-3 TRBV29-1 once 14 TRBD1 TGCAGCGTTTGGGGACAGGGGGGCGCAGATACGCAGTATTTT CSVWGQGGADTQYF
TRBJ2-2 TRBV6-5 - 15 - TGTGCCAGCATCTTCTCCAGGTCGAACACCGGGGAGCTGTTTTTT CASIFSRSNTGELFF
TRBJ1-3 TRBV5-6 once 14 - TGTGCCAGCAGCTTTCGGGGTTTTGGAAACACCATATATTTT CASSFRGFGNTIYF
TRBJ2-5 TRBV3-1/TRBV3-2 - 14 - TGTGCCAGCAGCCAAGGAACTGTTCAAGAGACCCAGTACTTC CASSQGTVQETQYF
TRBJ2-1 TRBV6-1 - 18 TRBD2 TGTGCCAGCAGTGGAGGCTTGGGACTAGCGGGAGTTCGGAATGAGCAGTTCTTC CASSGGLGLAGVRNEQFF
TRBJ1-1 TRBV21-1 - 15 - TGTGCCAGCAGAATCGGGACAGGATGGAGCACTGAAGCTTTCTTT CASRIGTGWSTEAFF
TRBJ2-1 TRBV7-9 - 13 - TGTGCCAGCAGCAGGAACAGGGACGGTGAGCAGTTCTTC CASSRNRDGEQFF
TRBJ1-1 TRBV19 once 11 - TGTGCCAGCCAGGGGAACACTGAAGCTTTCTTT CASQGNTEAFF
TRBJ1-2 TRBV14 - 15 - TGTGCCAGCAGCCAAGATCCCCGCGGATACTATGGCTACACCTTC CASSQDPRGYYGYTF
TRBJ2-5 TRBV2 - 15 TRBD1 TGTGCCAGCAGGAACGGACAGGTCGACCAAGAGACCCAGTACTTC CASRNGQVDQETQYF
TRBJ2-7 TRBV5-5 - 13 TRBD1 TGTGCCAGCAGCCAGGGACAGCGCTACGAGCAGTACTTC CASSQGQRYEQYF
TRBJ1-4 TRBV4-2 - 15 - TGTGCCAGCAGCCAGGAACAGGTCCTGTCGGGAAAACTGTTTTTT CASSQEQVLSGKLFF
TRBJ2-5 TRBV11-3 - 14 - TGTGCCAGCAGCTTAGATGGACTGGTCGGGGACCAGTACTTC CASSLDGLVGDQYF
TRBJ1-4 TRBV30 - 14 - TGTGCCTGGGCTGCTAAACCGGGAGATGAAAAACTGTTTTTT CAWAAKPGDEKLFF
TRBJ1-5 TRBV5-8 - 14 TRBD1 TGTGCCAGCAGCTTAGGGACAGCTCGTCAGCCCCAGCATTTT CASSLGTARQPQHF
TRBJ2-6 TRBV19 - 15 - TGTGCCAGTAGTATCTCGAGCTCTGGGGCCAACGTCCTGACTTTC CASSISSSGANVLTF
TRBJ2-1 TRBV15 - 13 - TGTGCCACCAGCAGAGATTCCCCGAATGAGCAGTTCTTC CATSRDSPNEQFF
TRBJ2-7 TRBV6-5 - 13 - TGTGCCAGCAGGACGGGGGGCCTCTACGAGCAGTACTTC CASRTGGLYEQYF
TRBJ1-1 TRBV9 - 17 - TGTGCCAGCAGCGTAGGAGGAGGGAGGTGGGGAAGCACTGAAGCTTTCTTT CASSVGGGRWGSTEAFF
TRBJ2-1 TRBV24-1 - 14 - TGTGCCACCAGTGCCAAGAGGGGGTTCAATGAGCAGTTCTTC CATSAKRGFNEQFF
TRBJ2-1 TRBV19 - 14 TRBD2 TGTGCCAGTAGTATTAGGCGGGAGTCCGATGAGCAGTTCTTC CASSIRRESDEQFF
TRBJ2-1 TRBV28 - 16 TRBD2 TGTGCCAGCAGTTCTAGCGGGAGTGGGTCCTACAATGAGCAGTTCTTC CASSSSGSGSYNEQFF
TRBJ2-5 TRBV18 - 15 TRBD1 TGTGCCAGCTCACCACCCCGGACAGGACAAGAGACCCAGTACTTC CASSPPRTGQETQYF
TRBJ2-5 TRBV30 - 16 TRBD1 TGTGCCTGGAGTCCGACCGGGACAGGCTATCAAGAGACCCAGTACTTC CAWSPTGTGYQETQYF
TRBJ1-1 TRBV4-3 - 13 - TGCGCCAGCAGCCAAGGGGGGAGGACTGAAGCTTTCTTT CASSQGGRTEAFF
TRBJ1-1 TRBV30 - 13 - TGTGCCTGGAGTGTTCAGGGGAACACTGAAGCTTTCTTT CAWSVQGNTEAFF
TRBJ1-4 TRBV28 once 14 - TGTGCCAGCAGCCCCGGGACTCCTAATGAAAAACTGTTTTTT CASSPGTPNEKLFF
TRBJ1-2 TRBV5-4 - 17 TRBD1 TGTGCCAGCAGCTTGGGAGCCGGGACAGGGTTTAACTATGGCTACACCTTC CASSLGAGTGFNYGYTF
TRBJ1-6 TRBV28 - 14 TRBD1 TGTGCCAGCAGATGGACAGGCCGAAATTCACCCCTCCACTTT CASRWTGRNSPLHF
TRBJ1-2 TRBV30 - 16 TRBD1 TGTGCCTGGATAGGCGGGACAGGGGTCGCTAACTATGGCTACACCTTC CAWIGGTGVANYGYTF
TRBJ1-4 TRBV2 - 13 - TGTGCCAGCGGTAGTAGGGGTGGGGAAAAACTGTTTTTT CASGSRGGEKLFF
TRBJ1-2 TRBV6-5 - 14 - TGTGCCAGCAGTTACTCCCGGACAGAAAATGGCTACACCTTC CASSYSRTENGYTF
TRBJ2-2 TRBV29-1 once 15 TRBD1 TGCAGCGTTGTCGTCGGGACAGTGAACACCGGGGAGCTGTTTTTT CSVVVGTVNTGELFF
TRBJ2-7 TRBV15 - 15 - TGTGCCACCAGCCCCAGACAAACCGGGACCTACGAGCAGTACTTC CATSPRQTGTYEQYF
TRBJ2-7 TRBV11-2 - 14 - TGTGCCAGCAGCTTAGACAGGGCAATCTACGAGCAGTACTTC CASSLDRAIYEQYF
TRBJ2-2 TRBV7-2 - 17 - TGTGCCAGCAGCTCGAAACCGGGACAAACAAACACCGGGGAGCTGTTTTTT CASSSKPGQTNTGELFF